What follows describes a single T cell receptor beta chain. Repertoires were generated with immunoSEQ multiplex PCR, while TCRdb's copy carries only in-frame clones and drops some. The sample lists approximately 99,000 clones; just over 90% were seen once. This entry belongs to a study of T cell changes during pregnancy in multiple sclerosis. Germline V lookup: CDR1 LNHDA, CDR2 SQIVND (reference sequence). V was shortened by 6 bases and J by 7 bases, with 21 bases between the two germline ends. The CDR3 spans 15 residues. The sample here was peripheral blood, taken in the second trimester of pregnancy. The sequence was obtained from a female donor in good health, enrolled as a control in a pregnancy study. The J gene is TRBJ1-2, the V gene TRBV19, with a tentative D call TRBD1 (6 bases). Written as DNA, the CDR3 is TGTGCCAGTAGGCCACAGTATAAGGGGGTGGCTGGCTACACCTTC. It yields the protein CASRPQYKGVAGYTF.